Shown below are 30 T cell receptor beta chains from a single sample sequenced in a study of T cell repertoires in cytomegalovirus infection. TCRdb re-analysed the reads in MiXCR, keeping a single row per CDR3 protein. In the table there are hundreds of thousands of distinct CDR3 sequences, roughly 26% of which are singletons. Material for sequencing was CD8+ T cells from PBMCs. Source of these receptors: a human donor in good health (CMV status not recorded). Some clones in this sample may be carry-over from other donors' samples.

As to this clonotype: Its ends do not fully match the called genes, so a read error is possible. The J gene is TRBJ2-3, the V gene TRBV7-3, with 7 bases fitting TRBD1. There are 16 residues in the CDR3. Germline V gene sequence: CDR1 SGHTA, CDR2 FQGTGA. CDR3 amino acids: CANSLAGQDPTDTQYF. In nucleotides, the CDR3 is TGTGCCAACAGCTTAGCCGGACAGGACCCCACAGATACGCAGTATTTT.

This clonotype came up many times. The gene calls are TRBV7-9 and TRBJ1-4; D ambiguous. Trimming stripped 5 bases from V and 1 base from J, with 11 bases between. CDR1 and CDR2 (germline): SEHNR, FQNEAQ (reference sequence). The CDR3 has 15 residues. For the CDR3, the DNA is TGTGCCAGCAGCGGAGGTCCGGGAACTAATGAAAAACTGTTTTTT. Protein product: CASSGGPGTNEKLFF.

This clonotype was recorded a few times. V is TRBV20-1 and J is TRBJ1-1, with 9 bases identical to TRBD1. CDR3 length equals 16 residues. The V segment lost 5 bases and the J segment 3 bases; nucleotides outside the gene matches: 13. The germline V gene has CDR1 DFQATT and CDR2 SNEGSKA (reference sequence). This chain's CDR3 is CSALNRQGVLDTEAFF. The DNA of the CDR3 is TGCAGTGCTCTCAACCGACAGGGGGTCCTGGACACTGAAGCTTTCTTT.

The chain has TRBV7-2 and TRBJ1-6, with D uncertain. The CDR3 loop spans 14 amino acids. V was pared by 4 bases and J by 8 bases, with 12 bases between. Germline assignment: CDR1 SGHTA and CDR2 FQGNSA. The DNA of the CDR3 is TGTGCCAGCAGCTCAGAGGGAAGATATTCACCCCTCCACTTT. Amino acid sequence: CASSSEGRYSPLHF.

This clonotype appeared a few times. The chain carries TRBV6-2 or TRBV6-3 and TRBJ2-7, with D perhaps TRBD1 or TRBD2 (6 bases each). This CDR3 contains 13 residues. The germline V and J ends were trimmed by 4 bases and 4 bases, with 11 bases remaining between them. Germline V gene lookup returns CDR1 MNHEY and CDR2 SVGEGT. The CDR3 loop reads CASSFRGGYEQYV. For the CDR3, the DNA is TGTGCCAGCAGTTTTCGAGGGGGGTACGAGCAGTACGTC.

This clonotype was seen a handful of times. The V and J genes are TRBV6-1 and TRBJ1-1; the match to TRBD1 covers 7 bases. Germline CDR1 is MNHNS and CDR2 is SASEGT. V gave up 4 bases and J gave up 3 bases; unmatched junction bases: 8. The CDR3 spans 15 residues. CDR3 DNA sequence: TGTGCCAGCAGTGCCTTCCAACAGGGGTACACTGAAGCTTTCTTT. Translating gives CASSAFQQGYTEAFF.

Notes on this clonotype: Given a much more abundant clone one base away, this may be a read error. Written as DNA, the CDR3 is TGTGCCAGCAGCCACCACACTTCCCCGGGACAGGGGGCGACCCCCGTCCGCACAGATACGCAGTATTTT. Its protein product is CASSHHTSPGQGATPVRTDTQYF. This chain joins TRBV6-4 and TRBJ2-3; 12 positions match TRBD1. Germline V gives CDR1 MRHNA, CDR2 SNTAGT. The CDR3 runs to 23 residues. After removal of 6 bases from V and 1 base from J, the junction contained 26 bases not matched to a gene.

The chain's CDR3 is CASSPSWLTEAFF. CDR3 bases: TGTGCCAGCAGCCCCTCCTGGCTCACTGAAGCTTTCTTT. The chain couples TRBV5-5 to TRBJ1-1; no clear D. With 4 bases removed from V and 4 bases from J, the gap between germline ends came to 11 bases. There are 13 residues in the CDR3. The germline gives CDR1 SGHKS, CDR2 YYEKEE (reference sequence).

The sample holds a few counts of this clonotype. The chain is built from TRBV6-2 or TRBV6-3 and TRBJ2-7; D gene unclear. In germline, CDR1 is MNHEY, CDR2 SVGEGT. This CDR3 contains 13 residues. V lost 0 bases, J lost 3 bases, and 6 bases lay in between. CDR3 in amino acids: CASSYSEVYEQYV. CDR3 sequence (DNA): TGTGCCAGCAGTTACTCTGAGGTCTACGAGCAGTACGTC.

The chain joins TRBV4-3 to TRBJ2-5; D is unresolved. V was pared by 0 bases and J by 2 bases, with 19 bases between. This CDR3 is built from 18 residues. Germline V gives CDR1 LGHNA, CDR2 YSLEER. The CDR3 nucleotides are TGCGCCAGCAGCCAAGATCGAGTTCGGCGGTTTGATCAAGAGACCCAGTACTTC. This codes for CASSQDRVRRFDQETQYF.

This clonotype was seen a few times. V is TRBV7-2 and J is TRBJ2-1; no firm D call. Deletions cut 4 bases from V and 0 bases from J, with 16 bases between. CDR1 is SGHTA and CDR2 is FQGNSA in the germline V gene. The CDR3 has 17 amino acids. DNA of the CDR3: TGTGCCAGCAGCTCCCCCACGGACGGGTCCTCCTACAATGAGCAGTTCTTC. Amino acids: CASSSPTDGSSYNEQFF. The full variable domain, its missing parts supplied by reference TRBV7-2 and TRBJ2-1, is GAGVSQSPSNKVTEKGKDVELRCDPISGHTALYWYRQSLGQGLEFLIYFQGNSAPDKSGLPSDRFSAERTGGSVSTLTIQRTQQEDSAVYLCASSSPTDGSSYNEQFFGPGTRLTVL.

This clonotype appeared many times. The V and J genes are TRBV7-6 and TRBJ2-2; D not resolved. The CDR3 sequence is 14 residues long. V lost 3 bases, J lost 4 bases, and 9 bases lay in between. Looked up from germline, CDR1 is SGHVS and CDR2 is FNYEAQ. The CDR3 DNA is TGTGCCAGCAGCTTTGGGGTGGGCACCGGGGAGCTGTTTTTT. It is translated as CASSFGVGTGELFF.

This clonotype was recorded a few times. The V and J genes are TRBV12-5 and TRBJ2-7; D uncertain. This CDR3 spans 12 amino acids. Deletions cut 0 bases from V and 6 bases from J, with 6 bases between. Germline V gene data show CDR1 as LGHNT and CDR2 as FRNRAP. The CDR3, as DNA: TGTGCTAGTGGTTTGGTCGTGGGCGAGCAGTACTTC. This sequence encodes CASGLVVGEQYF.

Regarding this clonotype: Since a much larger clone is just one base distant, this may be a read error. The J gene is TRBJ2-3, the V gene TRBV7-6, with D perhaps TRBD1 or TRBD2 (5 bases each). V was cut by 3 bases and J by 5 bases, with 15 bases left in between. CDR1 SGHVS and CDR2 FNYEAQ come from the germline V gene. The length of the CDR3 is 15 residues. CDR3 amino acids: CASSFLVGVKDTQYF. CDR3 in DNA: TGTGCCAGCAGCTTTCTAGTGGGGGTCAAAGATACGCAGTATTTT.

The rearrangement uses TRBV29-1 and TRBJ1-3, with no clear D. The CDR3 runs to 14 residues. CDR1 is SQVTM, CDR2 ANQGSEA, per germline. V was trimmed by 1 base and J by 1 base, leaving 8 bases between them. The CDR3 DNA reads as TGCAGCGTTGAAGTGCCGGGTTCTGGAAACACCATATATTTT. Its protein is CSVEVPGSGNTIYF. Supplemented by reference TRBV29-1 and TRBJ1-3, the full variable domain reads SAVISQKPSRDICQRGTSLTIQCQVDSQVTMMFWYRQQPGQSLTLIATANQGSEATYESGFVIDKFPISRPNLTFSTLTVSNMSPEDSSIYLCSVEVPGSGNTIYFGEGSWLTVV.

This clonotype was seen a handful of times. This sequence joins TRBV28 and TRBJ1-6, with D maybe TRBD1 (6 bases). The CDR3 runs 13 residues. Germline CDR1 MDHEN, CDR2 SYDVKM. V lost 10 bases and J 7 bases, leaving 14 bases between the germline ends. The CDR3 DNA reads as TGTGCCACCTCGACAGGTTACAATTCACCCCTCCACTTT. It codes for CATSTGYNSPLHF.

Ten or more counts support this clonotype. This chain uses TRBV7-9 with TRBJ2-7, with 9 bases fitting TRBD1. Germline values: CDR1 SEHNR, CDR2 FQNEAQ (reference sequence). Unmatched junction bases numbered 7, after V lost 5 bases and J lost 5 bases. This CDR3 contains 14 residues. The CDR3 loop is CASSPRDRADEQYV. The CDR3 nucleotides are TGTGCCAGCAGCCCCCGGGACAGGGCTGACGAGCAGTACGTC.

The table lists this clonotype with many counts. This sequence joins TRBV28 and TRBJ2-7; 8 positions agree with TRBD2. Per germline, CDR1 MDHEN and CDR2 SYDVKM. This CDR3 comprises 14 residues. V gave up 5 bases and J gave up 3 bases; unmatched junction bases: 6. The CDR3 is CASSREGGFYEQYF. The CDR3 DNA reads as TGTGCCAGCAGTCGGGAGGGGGGATTCTACGAGCAGTACTTC.

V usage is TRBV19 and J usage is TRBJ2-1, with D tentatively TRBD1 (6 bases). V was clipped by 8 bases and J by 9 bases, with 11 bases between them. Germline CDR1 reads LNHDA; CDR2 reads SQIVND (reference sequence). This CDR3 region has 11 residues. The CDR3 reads CASAGEGEQFF. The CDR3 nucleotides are TGTGCCAGTGCAGGGGAAGGTGAGCAGTTCTTC.

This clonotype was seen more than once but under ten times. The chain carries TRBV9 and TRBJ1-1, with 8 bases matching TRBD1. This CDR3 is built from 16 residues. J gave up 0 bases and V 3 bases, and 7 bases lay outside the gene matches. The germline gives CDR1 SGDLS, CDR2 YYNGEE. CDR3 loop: CASSGRTGNVNTEAFF. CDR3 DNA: TGTGCCAGCAGCGGTCGGACAGGGAACGTGAACACTGAAGCTTTCTTT.

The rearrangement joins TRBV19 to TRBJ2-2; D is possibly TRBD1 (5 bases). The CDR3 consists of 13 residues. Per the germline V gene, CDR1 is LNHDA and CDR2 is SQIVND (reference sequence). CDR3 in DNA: TGTGCTACCGGCAGGGATAACACCGGGGAGCTGTTTTTT. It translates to CATGRDNTGELFF.

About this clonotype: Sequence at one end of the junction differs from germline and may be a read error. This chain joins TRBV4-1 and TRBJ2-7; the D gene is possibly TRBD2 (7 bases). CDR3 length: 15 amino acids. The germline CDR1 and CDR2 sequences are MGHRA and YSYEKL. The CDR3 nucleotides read TGCGCCAACAGCCGGGGGGCAGAGGAGCTGGGCGAGCAGTACTTC. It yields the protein CANSRGAEELGEQYF.

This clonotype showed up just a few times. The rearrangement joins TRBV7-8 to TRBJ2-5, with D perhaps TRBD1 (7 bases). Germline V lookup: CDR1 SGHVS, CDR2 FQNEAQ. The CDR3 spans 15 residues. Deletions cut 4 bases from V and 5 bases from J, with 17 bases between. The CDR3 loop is CASSSFVPGGETQYF. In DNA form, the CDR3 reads TGTGCCAGCAGCTCGTTCGTTCCAGGGGGGGAGACCCAGTACTTC.

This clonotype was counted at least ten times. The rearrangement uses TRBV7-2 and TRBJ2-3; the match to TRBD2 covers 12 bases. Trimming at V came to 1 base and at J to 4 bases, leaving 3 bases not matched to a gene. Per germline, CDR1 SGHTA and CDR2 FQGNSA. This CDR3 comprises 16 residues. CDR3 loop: CASSLVLAGGPDTQYF. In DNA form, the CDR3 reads TGTGCCAGCAGCTTAGTCCTAGCGGGGGGGCCAGATACGCAGTATTTT.

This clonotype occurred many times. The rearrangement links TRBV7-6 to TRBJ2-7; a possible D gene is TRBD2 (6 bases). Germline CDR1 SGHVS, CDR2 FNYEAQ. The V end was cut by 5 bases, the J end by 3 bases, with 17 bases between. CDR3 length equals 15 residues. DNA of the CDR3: TGTGCCAGCAGCCCAGGCGCGGGACGGTACTACGAGCAGTACTTC. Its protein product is CASSPGAGRYYEQYF.

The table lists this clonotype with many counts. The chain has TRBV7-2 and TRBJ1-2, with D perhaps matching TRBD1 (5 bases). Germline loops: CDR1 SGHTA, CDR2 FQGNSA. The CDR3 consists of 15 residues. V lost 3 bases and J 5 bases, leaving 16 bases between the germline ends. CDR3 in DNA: TGTGCCAGCAGCTTCAGCTCCGGGACGGGATATGGCTACACCTTC. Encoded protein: CASSFSSGTGYGYTF.

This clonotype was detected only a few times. CDR3 DNA: TGTGCCAGCAGCGGGGTAGGGGCCAACGTCCTGACTTTC. This translates into CASSGVGANVLTF. This chain joins TRBV7-9 and TRBJ2-6; D is undetermined. From germline, CDR1 is SEHNR and CDR2 FQNEAQ (reference sequence). CDR3 size: 13 residues. The V end lost 5 bases, the J end lost 4 bases, and 6 bases lay between the germline ends.

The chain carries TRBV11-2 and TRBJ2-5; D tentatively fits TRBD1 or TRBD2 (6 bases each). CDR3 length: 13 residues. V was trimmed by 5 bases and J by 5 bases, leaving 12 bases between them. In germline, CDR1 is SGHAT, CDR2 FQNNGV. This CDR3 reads CASSPSGAETQYF. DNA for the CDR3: TGTGCCAGCAGCCCCTCGGGGGCGGAGACCCAGTACTTC.

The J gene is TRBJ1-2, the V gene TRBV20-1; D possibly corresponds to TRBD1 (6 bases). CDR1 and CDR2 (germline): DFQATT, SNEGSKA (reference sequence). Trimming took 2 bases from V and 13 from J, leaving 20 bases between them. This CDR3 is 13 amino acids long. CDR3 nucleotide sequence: TGCAGTGCTAGAAAAGGGGGGCAGCCCCTATTCACCTTC. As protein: CSARKGGQPLFTF.

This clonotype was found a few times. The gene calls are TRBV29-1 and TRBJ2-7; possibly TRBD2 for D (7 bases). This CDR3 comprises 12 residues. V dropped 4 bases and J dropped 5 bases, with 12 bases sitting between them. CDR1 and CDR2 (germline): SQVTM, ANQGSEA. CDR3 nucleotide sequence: TGCAGCGTTGTGGGGAGGGGGGACGAGCAGTACGTC. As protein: CSVVGRGDEQYV.